The rows below give T cell receptor beta chains drawn from one sample of a study of blood T cell repertoires in COVID-19. Sequencing was performed with immunoSEQ multiplex PCR; in TCRdb, only in-frame clones are kept and a portion is missing. The sample comprises 300,000 or so clones, roughly 90% of which are singletons, and about 2.2% rests with the top ten. Input material: peripheral blood. The source is a woman younger than 45 with COVID-19, enrolled during active disease. Both conserved end residues are part of each CDR3. The D gene is left open where the match is weak. The size entry is marked missing in some rows and otherwise reads once, few, many or a size class.

V	J	D	size	CDR3	DNA
TRBV5-1	TRBJ1-4	TRBD1	NA	CASSSSGTGVTNEKLFF	TGCGCCAGCAGCTCATCCGGGACAGGGGTAACTAATGAAAAACTGTTTTTT
TRBV20-1	TRBJ1-4	NA	NA	CSASLAGQKLFF	TGCAGTGCTAGTCTGGCAGGCCAAAAACTGTTTTTT
TRBV2	TRBJ1-1	NA	once	CASSRVNTEAFF	TGTGCCAGCAGTCGGGTGAACACTGAAGCTTTCTTT
TRBV5-6	TRBJ1-6	NA	NA	CASSQTRVNNSPLHF	TGTGCCAGCAGCCAAACCCGGGTGAATAATTCACCCCTCCACTTT
TRBV25-1	TRBJ1-1	NA	NA	CASSDPLPNTEAFF	TGTGCCAGCAGTGACCCCCTTCCGAACACTGAAGCTTTCTTT
TRBV7-3	TRBJ1-1	NA	NA	CASSKNTNTEAFF	TGTGCCAGCAGCAAGAACACGAACACTGAAGCTTTCTTT
TRBV9	TRBJ2-2	NA	NA	CASSVTTNTGELFF	TGTGCCAGCAGCGTTACTACGAACACCGGGGAGCTGTTTTTT
TRBV18	TRBJ2-7	TRBD2	few	CASSPPTAGGLTYEQYF	TGTGCCAGCTCACCACCTACAGCGGGAGGCCTCACCTACGAGCAGTACTTC
TRBV5-5	TRBJ2-7	NA	NA	CASSLGGYEQYF	TGTGCCAGCAGCTTGGGCGGATACGAGCAGTACTTC
TRBV19	TRBJ2-6	TRBD2	NA	CASSIPGLASTSGANVLTF	TGTGCCAGTAGTATCCCGGGACTAGCGAGTACATCTGGGGCCAACGTCCTGACTTTC
TRBV18	TRBJ1-6	TRBD1	once	CASSRDSNSPLHF	TGTGCCAGCTCACGGGACAGTAATTCACCCCTCCACTTT
TRBV5-4	TRBJ2-3	NA	NA	CASSDPGRRTDTQYF	TGTGCCAGCAGCGATCCGGGGAGGAGGACAGATACGCAGTATTTT
TRBV5-1	TRBJ2-5	TRBD1	NA	CASSLVQGGKETQYF	TGCGCCAGCAGCTTGGTACAGGGGGGTAAGGAGACCCAGTACTTC
TRBV5-8	TRBJ1-2	TRBD1	once	CASSIHRGPLVRNGYTF	TGTGCCAGCAGCATACACAGGGGACCGTTGGTTCGGAATGGCTACACCTTC
TRBV6-5	TRBJ1-2	NA	NA	CASSYGAYYGYTF	TGTGCCAGCAGTTACGGGGCCTACTATGGCTACACCTTC
TRBV29-1	TRBJ2-7	TRBD2	NA	CSVETSGRAYEQYF	TGCAGCGTTGAAACCAGCGGGAGGGCCTACGAGCAGTACTTC
TRBV6-5	TRBJ1-5	NA	NA	CASSYWAGGNQPQHF	TGTGCCAGCAGTTACTGGGCCGGGGGGAATCAGCCCCAGCATTTT
TRBV14	TRBJ1-4	TRBD1	NA	CASSPGTGARYEKLFF	TGTGCCAGCAGCCCGGGGACAGGGGCCAGATATGAAAAACTGTTTTTT
TRBV29-1	TRBJ1-2	NA	NA	CSVEQGMWGYTF	TGCAGCGTTGAACAGGGCATGTGGGGCTACACCTTC
TRBV28	TRBJ1-1	TRBD1	NA	CASSPTGTGNTEAFF	TGTGCCAGCAGCCCGACCGGGACAGGGAACACTGAAGCTTTCTTT
TRBV7-8	TRBJ2-2	TRBD1	NA	CASSRAGTGGLSPTGELFF	TGTGCCAGCAGCAGAGCCGGGACAGGGGGCTTATCACCAACCGGGGAGCTGTTTTTT
TRBV28	TRBJ2-4	TRBD1	NA	CASSLGTVAKNIQYF	TGTGCCAGCAGTTTAGGGACAGTAGCCAAAAACATTCAGTACTTC
TRBV2	TRBJ2-7	TRBD1	NA	CASSWDRGFYEQYF	TGTGCCAGCAGTTGGGACAGGGGGTTTTACGAGCAGTACTTC
TRBV6-4	TRBJ1-2	TRBD1	NA	CASRKTNLGQGGGSYTF	TGTGCCAGCAGGAAAACGAACCTTGGACAGGGTGGGGGAAGCTACACCTTC
TRBV7-6	TRBJ2-1	NA	NA	CASSESVGEQFF	TGTGCCAGCAGCGAAAGTGTCGGGGAGCAGTTCTTC
TRBV18	TRBJ1-1	NA	many	CASSPGQGAEAFF	TGTGCCAGCTCACCAGGCCAGGGCGCTGAAGCTTTCTTT
TRBV30	TRBJ2-5	NA	NA	CAWSVRGAETQYF	TGTGCCTGGAGTGTACGGGGGGCAGAGACCCAGTACTTC
TRBV19	TRBJ1-2	NA	NA	CASSIPGYYGYTF	TGTGCCAGTAGTATCCCCGGGTACTATGGCTACACCTTC
TRBV6-5	TRBJ1-4	NA	NA	CASQKQGFNEKLFF	TGTGCCAGCCAAAAACAGGGTTTTAATGAAAAACTGTTTTTT
TRBV6-4	TRBJ2-2	NA	NA	CASSVAGTGELFF	TGTGCCAGCAGTGTCGCCGGTACCGGGGAGCTGTTTTTT
TRBV7-9	TRBJ2-2	NA	NA	CASSTDGVNTGELFF	TGTGCCAGCAGTACGGACGGGGTGAACACCGGGGAGCTGTTTTTT
TRBV6-1	TRBJ1-4	NA	NA	CASSEYRGENEKLFF	TGTGCCAGCAGTGAATATCGTGGAGAGAATGAAAAACTGTTTTTT
TRBV19	TRBJ1-5	NA	NA	CASSIGAGASQPQHF	TGTGCCAGTAGTATTGGGGCAGGGGCTAGTCAGCCCCAGCATTTT
TRBV19	TRBJ1-2	NA	NA	CAVSDQDVYGYTF	TGTGCCGTCTCAGACCAGGATGTATATGGCTACACCTTC
TRBV11-3	TRBJ2-3	TRBD2	NA	CASSFGSGSQNTQYF	TGTGCCAGCAGCTTCGGAAGCGGGAGCCAGAATACGCAGTATTTT
TRBV7-9	TRBJ2-2	TRBD1	few	CASSVKAGGVDTGELFF	TGTGCCAGCAGCGTTAAGGCAGGGGGAGTGGACACCGGGGAGCTGTTTTTT
TRBV5-1	TRBJ2-1	TRBD1	NA	CASSLDLGQGSLRFF	TGCGCCAGCAGCTTGGATCTGGGACAGGGCTCTTTAAGGTTCTTC
TRBV11-3	TRBJ2-1	TRBD2	NA	CASSLGGWTSAANEQFF	TGTGCCAGCAGCTTAGGCGGGTGGACTAGCGCTGCCAATGAGCAGTTCTTC
TRBV3-1/TRBV3-2	TRBJ1-6	TRBD1	once	CASSHRGITDSPLHF	TGTGCCAGCAGCCACAGGGGGATCACCGATTCACCCCTCCACTTT
TRBV7-2	TRBJ1-6	TRBD1	NA	CASSPSRRTGGGYSPLHF	TGTGCCAGCAGCCCTAGTAGGAGGACAGGGGGCGGATATTCACCCCTCCACTTT
TRBV4-1	TRBJ2-1	NA	NA	CASSSRGGGPSSYNEQFF	TGCGCCAGCAGCTCAAGGGGAGGGGGGCCAAGCTCCTACAATGAGCAGTTCTTC
TRBV19	TRBJ1-1	NA	NA	CASRPRTVNTEAFF	TGTGCCAGTAGGCCCAGGACAGTGAACACTGAAGCTTTCTTT
TRBV6-5	TRBJ2-5	NA	NA	CASGGGVETQYF	TGTGCCAGCGGAGGGGGCGTAGAGACCCAGTACTTC
TRBV7-9	TRBJ2-7	TRBD1	NA	CASSPRTGLEQYF	TGTGCCAGCAGCCCTCGGACAGGCCTCGAGCAGTACTTC
TRBV6-4	TRBJ1-5	NA	NA	CASTLRTEDQWWPQHF	TGTGCCAGCACCCTCAGGACGGAGGACCAGTGGTGGCCCCAGCATTTT
TRBV12-3/TRBV12-4	TRBJ2-3	NA	NA	CASNSYRDTQYF	TGTGCCAGCAACTCTTACAGGGATACGCAGTATTTT
TRBV28	TRBJ1-5	TRBD1	few	CASSSSQGAYNQPQHF	TGTGCCAGCAGTTCCTCGCAGGGGGCCTACAATCAGCCCCAGCATTTT
TRBV5-1	TRBJ1-5	NA	once	CASSLDPAGGQPQHF	TGCGCCAGCAGCTTGGACCCCGCGGGGGGTCAGCCCCAGCATTTT
TRBV19	TRBJ1-6	NA	once	CASRPGHSSYNSPLQF	TGTGCCAGTAGACCGGGACACAGCTCCTATAATTCACCCCTCCAATTT
TRBV28	TRBJ1-5	TRBD1	NA	CASTTTGAGNQPQHF	TGTGCCAGCACCACGACAGGGGCTGGTAATCAGCCCCAGCATTTT